This entry is about one TCR beta chain. TCRdb keeps only in-frame clones here, not all; method: immunoSEQ multiplex PCR. Altogether some 130,000 clones are present, about 86% being singletons, with the ten largest covering over 7.5%. Germline-derived CDR1 and CDR2 are SGHRS and YFSETQ. V shed 3 bases and J shed 1 base, with 12 bases lying between them. The CDR3 has 15 amino acids. These data originate in a study of blood T cell repertoires in COVID-19. As for the study in general: The United States, Italy and Spain provided the acute and convalescent COVID-19 samples. In each case, the material was cDNA or gDNA derived from T cells, B-cell-depleted T cells, or PBMCs.

Sequencing was done on a sample of peripheral blood. V gene TRBV5-1 combines with J gene TRBJ2-3; D is possibly TRBD2 (6 bases). This receptor was taken from a woman between 55 and 75 years old with active or convalescent COVID-19. CDR3 sequence reads: CASSWGTARTDTQYF. CDR3 DNA: TGCGCCAGCAGCTGGGGGACTGCTCGCACAGATACGCAGTATTTT.